This T cell receptor (beta chain) was recovered during a study of OX40 agonist ivuxolimab in advanced cancers. Using immunoSEQ multiplex PCR, the repertoire was profiled, and TCRdb retains in-frame clones only, with some absent. The sample comprises some 64,000 clones, about 92% of which are singletons, and around 25% rests with the top ten. V was cut by 6 bases and J by 0 bases, with 12 bases left in between. Germline-derived CDR1 and CDR2 are MDHEN and SYDVKM. The CDR3 covers 15 residues. This sample comprised CD4+ or CD8+ T cells sorted from blood, obtained in a trial of the OX40 agonist ivuxolimab. The V call is TRBV28, the J call TRBJ2-1, with D uncertain. This receptor was identified in an adult with an advanced solid tumor such as melanoma, head and neck, liver or kidney cancer. The CDR3 loop is CASRELKSSYNEQFF. The CDR3 bases are TGTGCCAGCAGAGAGCTAAAGAGCTCCTACAATGAGCAGTTCTTC.